The present T cell receptor beta chain was sequenced within a study of blood T cell repertoires in COVID-19. In the original analysis: Reference gene primer amplification yielded estimated nucleated cell counts. Produced via immunoSEQ multiplex PCR; TCRdb's table is partial and in-frame only. The D gene and trimming were derived from the DNA, and the V and J assignments and clone size from that table. This table has 150,000 or so clones, approximately 92% appearing once. Seattle participants joined during active infection and were tracked over time. Sequencing used peripheral blood. The sequence derives from a man aged 18 to 30 with COVID-19, enrolled during active disease.

CDR3 sequence (DNA): TGTGCCAGCAGCCACACAGATACGCAGTATTTT. Translation gives CASSHTDTQYF. V usage is TRBV6-5 and J usage is TRBJ2-3; D gene uncertain. In germline, CDR1 is MNHEY, CDR2 SVGAGI. CDR3 length equals 11 residues. Trimming cost V 6 bases and J 2 bases, with 3 bases left between them.